This T cell receptor beta chain was observed in a study of cytomegalovirus exposure and HLA in healthy donors. Study-wide results and limits: An analysis that was carried out later associated some 17,000 TCR beta sequences with HLA alleles at 0.05 false discovery rate.

This clone appeared a few times. The antigen is undetermined. The J segment lost 7 bases and the V segment lost 6 bases, leaving 12 bases of the junction unmatched. Germline CDR1 reads LNHDA; CDR2 reads SQIVND (reference sequence). CDR3 length: 15 amino acids. In the PCR, 60 Vbeta and 13 Jbeta primers were used. Per the study methods: As a later analysis found, there were roughly 80 million unique TCR beta chains, of which roughly 11 million were shared. TCRdb keeps only in-frame clones here, not all; method: immunoSEQ multiplex PCR. V and J calls and clone size follow that table, whereas D and trimming were derived from the DNA. Of fewer than 150,000 clones listed, around 81% were seen once; the top ten hold roughly 2.8%.

The chain is built from TRBV19 and TRBJ2-3; 8 bases align to TRBD2. This clonotype was sampled from a male donor in good health and CMV-seronegative. Sequenced input: PBMCs. CDR3: CASRNRGGPGNTQYF. CDR3 sequence (DNA): TGTGCCAGTAGAAATCGGGGGGGGCCTGGTAATACGCAGTATTTT.